The subject of this entry is one T cell receptor (beta chain). Antigen specificity is unknown. Investigators profiled TCR beta VDJ and CDR3 from genomic DNA template. TCRdb re-derived calls from the reads in MiXCR, one entry per CDR3 protein. This sample has about 200,000 distinct CDR3 sequences, with less than 75% found just once. Germline assignment: CDR1 MNHEY and CDR2 SVGAGI. J was trimmed by 6 bases and V by 6 bases; bases with no gene match: 8. CDR3 length equals 15 residues. The source of the sample is a study of CD8+CD57+ T cells in acquired aplastic anemia. Study details: Sorted CD4+ and CD8+ cells gave an average of around 3.1 ug of DNA. Overall study findings and caveats: Both patients and controls carried the same twenty-nine CD8+ CDR3 sequences.

Patients who underwent sequencing had shown CD8+CD57+ cell expansion by flow cytometry. This receptor was obtained from a human donor with aplastic anemia. The rearrangement uses TRBV6-5 and TRBJ2-1, with 10 bases matching TRBD2. The sample was sorted CD4+, CD8+, or CD8+CD57+ T cells (not recorded which) from PBMCs. CDR3 sequence: CASRLSGGAVNEQFF. The CDR3 DNA sequence: TGTGCCAGCAGGCTCAGCGGGGGGGCCGTCAATGAGCAGTTCTTC.